This entry is about one T cell receptor beta chain. Its recognized antigen is unknown. No much larger clone is present one base from it, and per-base qualities are unavailable. TCRbeta CDR3 regions were amplified from genomic DNA by means of the immunoSEQ Assay, a bias-controlled multiplex PCR. For the original study's pipeline: The number of nucleated cells in each sample was estimated by amplification of reference gene primers within the assay. To quantify the absolute abundance of each unique TCRbeta CDR3 rearrangement, sequence reads were collapsed and filtered. For each sample, productive Simpson clonality was calculated as the square root of Simpson's diversity index over productive rearrangements. TCRdb took this table from immuneACCESS and kept in-frame rearrangements with V and J called. Such tables lack part of the clones; where checked against another copy, unresolved V genes explain under half of the gap, and the rest is unexplained. The DNA gave D and trimming, while V, J and clone size come from that table. The sample table holds about 89,000 clones, of which over 60% were seen once. The ten largest account for around 50% of the sample.

Each collaborating institution followed its own protocols to collect whole blood in K2EDTA tubes. For TCRbeta analysis, collaborator samples were shipped as frozen whole blood, as isolated PBMCs, or as DNA extracted from either sample type. This specimen belongs to a study of blood T cell repertoires in COVID-19 (dated by TCRdb to between 2020 and 2021). Background for the entire study: Collaborator samples came from the United States, Italy and Spain and covered acute and convalescent phases of COVID-19. The material from the prospective study consisted of cDNA or gDNA derived from T cells, B-cell-depleted T cells, or PBMCs. Deeply sampled blood TCRbeta repertoires from subjects exposed to, actively infected with, or recovered from COVID-19 were included in the dataset. A freely available public database, intended as a resource for researchers studying the immune response to SARS-CoV-2, is where the repertoires were released. The samples were drawn from two sources: the first 160 participants of the ongoing ImmuneRACE study, and 1,254 subjects contributed by 6 global collaborators. A de-identified subject ID, COVID-19 status, age in years and sex were almost always included in the sample metadata. Where available, HLA class I and class II types were obtained from metadata supplied by the sample provider rather than from assay-based typing.

On the study overall, not on this receptor specifically: Clinical and demographic metadata were provided uncurated, with the amount varying by source and participant.

CDR1 GTSNPN and CDR2 SVGIG were looked up in the germline V gene (reference sequence). V drops 2 bases and J drops 5 bases, leaving 7 bases in between. From cysteine to phenylalanine, the CDR3 is 12 amino acids long. Of the read, only the CDR3 DNA is kept; its 36 bases are in frame from base 1. The sequencing sample was made of peripheral blood. The V and J segments used are TRBV30 and TRBJ2-1; the D gene is not confidently resolved. This receptor was taken from a human donor in a cohort sampled during active COVID-19. The nucleotides are TGTGCCTGGAGTAAACTAAACAATGAGCAGTTCTTC. Its amino acids are CAWSKLNNEQFF. The full variable domain, with segments outside the CDR3 supplied by the reference TRBV30 and TRBJ2-1 proteins, appears as SQTIHQWPATLVQPVGSPLSLECTVEGTSNPNLYWYRQAAGRGLQLLFYSVGIGQISSEVPQNLSASRPQDRQFILSSKKLLLSDSGFYLCAWSKLNNEQFFGPGTRLTVL.